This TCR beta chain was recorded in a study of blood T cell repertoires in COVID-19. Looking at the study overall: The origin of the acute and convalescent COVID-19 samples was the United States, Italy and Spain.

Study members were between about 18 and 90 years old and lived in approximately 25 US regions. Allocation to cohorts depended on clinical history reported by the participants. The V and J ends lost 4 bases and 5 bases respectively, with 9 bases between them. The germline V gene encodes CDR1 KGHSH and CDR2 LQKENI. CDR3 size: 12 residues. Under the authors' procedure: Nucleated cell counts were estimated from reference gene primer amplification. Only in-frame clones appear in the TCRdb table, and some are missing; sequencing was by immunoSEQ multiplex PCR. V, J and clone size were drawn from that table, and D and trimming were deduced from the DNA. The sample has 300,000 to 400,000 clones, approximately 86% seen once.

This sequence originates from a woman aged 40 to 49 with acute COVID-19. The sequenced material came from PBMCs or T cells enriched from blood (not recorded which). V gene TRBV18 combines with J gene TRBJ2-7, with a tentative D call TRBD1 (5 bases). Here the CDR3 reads CASSQAGHEQYF. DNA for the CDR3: TGTGCCAGCTCACAGGCAGGGCACGAGCAGTACTTC. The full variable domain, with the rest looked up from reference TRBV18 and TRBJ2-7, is NAGVMQNPRHLVRRRGQEARLRCSPMKGHSHVYWYRQLPEEGLKFMVYLQKENIIDESGMPKERFSAEFPKEGPSILRIQQVVRGDSAAYFCASSQAGHEQYFGPGTRLTVT.